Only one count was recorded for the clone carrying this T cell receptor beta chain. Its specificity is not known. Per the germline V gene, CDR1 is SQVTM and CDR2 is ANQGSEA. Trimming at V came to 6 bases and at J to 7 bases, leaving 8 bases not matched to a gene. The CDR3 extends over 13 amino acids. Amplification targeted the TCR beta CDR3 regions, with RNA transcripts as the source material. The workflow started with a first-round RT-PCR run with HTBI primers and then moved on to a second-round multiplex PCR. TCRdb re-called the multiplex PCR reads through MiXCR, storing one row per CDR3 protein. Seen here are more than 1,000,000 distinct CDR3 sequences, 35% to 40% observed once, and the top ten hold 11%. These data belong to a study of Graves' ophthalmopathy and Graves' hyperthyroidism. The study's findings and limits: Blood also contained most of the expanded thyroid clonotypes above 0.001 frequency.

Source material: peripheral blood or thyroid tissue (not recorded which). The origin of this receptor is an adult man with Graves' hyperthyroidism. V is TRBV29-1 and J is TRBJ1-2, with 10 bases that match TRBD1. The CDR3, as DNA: TGCAGCGTCCCGGGACAGGGGAGTTCTGGCTACACCTTC. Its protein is CSVPGQGSSGYTF.